The next 18 T cell receptor beta chains were all read from a single sample in a study of CD8 T cells in Susac syndrome. The authors reverse transcribed roughly 0.5 to 1 ug RNA with random hexamers. TCRdb re-called the immunoSEQ multiplex PCR reads with MiXCR, one entry per CDR3 protein. The table has about 210,000 distinct CDR3 sequences, around 95% seen once. The sequenced sample was CD4+ T cells from PBMCs. Receptors originate from a human donor in good health.

The rearrangement joins TRBV7-2 to TRBJ2-1; 8 nucleotides align to TRBD2. The V segment lost 1 base and the J segment 9 bases; nucleotides outside the gene matches: 5. The CDR3 is 14 amino acids. From germline, CDR1 is SGHTA and CDR2 FQGNSA. This CDR3 is CASSLDPTSGEQFF. The CDR3 region has the DNA TGTGCCAGCAGCTTAGATCCCACTAGCGGTGAGCAGTTCTTC.

The genes are TRBV30 and TRBJ1-1, with D perhaps matching TRBD1 (5 bases). Germline V gene sequence: CDR1 GTSNPN, CDR2 SVGIG (reference sequence). The CDR3 is 15 amino acids. With 2 bases removed from V and 2 bases from J, the gap between germline ends came to 15 bases. CDR3 DNA: TGTGCCTGGAGTTGGGGGAGCGAACAAAACACTGAAGCTTTCTTT. It yields the protein CAWSWGSEQNTEAFF.

This rearrangement joins TRBV15 to TRBJ1-2, with D unresolved. This CDR3 comprises 14 residues. Germline lookup yields CDR1 LNHNV and CDR2 YYDKDF (reference sequence). Trimming removed 3 bases from V and 4 bases from J, with 12 bases in between. CDR3 bases: TGTGCCACCAGCAGCCGGGAACCACTCTATGGCTACACCTTC. Amino acids: CATSSREPLYGYTF.

The V call is TRBV9, the J call TRBJ1-2; D gene uncertain. The CDR3 loop spans 17 amino acids. From germline, CDR1 is SGDLS and CDR2 YYNGEE. Trimming cost V 3 bases and J 6 bases, with 24 bases left between them. The CDR3 nucleotides read TGTGCCAGCAGCGAGCTACCCTTTGGACGCCCCGGGGATGGCTACACCTTC. Encoded protein: CASSELPFGRPGDGYTF. Using reference TRBV9 and TRBJ1-2 for the parts outside the CDR3, the full variable domain is DSGVTQTPKHLITATGQRVTLRCSPRSGDLSVYWYQQSLDQGLQFLIQYYNGEERAKGNILERFSAQQFPDLHSELNLSSLELGDSALYFCASSELPFGRPGDGYTFGSGTRLTVV.

The chain couples TRBV12-3 or TRBV12-4 to TRBJ1-2; D may be TRBD1 (5 bases). There are 12 residues in the CDR3. Trimming took 4 bases from V and 7 from J, leaving 10 bases between them. This CDR3 reads CASSSRTSGYTF. The CDR3 DNA follows: TGTGCCAGCAGTTCCCGGACAAGTGGCTACACCTTC.

V and J are TRBV5-4 and TRBJ2-7; 12 bases align to TRBD2. The CDR3 is 15 amino acids. Germline trimming cut 4 bases from V and 1 base from J; bases unmatched to any gene: 3. Germline-derived CDR1 and CDR2 are SGHNT and YYREEE (reference sequence). CDR3 in DNA: TGTGCCAGCAGCCCGGGACTAGCGGGTTCCTACGAGCAGTACGTC. It translates to CASSPGLAGSYEQYV.

V is TRBV18 and J is TRBJ1-2; D unresolved. Trimming took off 4 bases at V and 3 bases at J, with 9 bases between the two ends. The CDR3 is 13 residues long. CDR1 KGHSH and CDR2 LQKENI come from the germline V gene. The CDR3 reads CASSLGLDYGYTF. The CDR3 DNA reads as TGTGCCAGCTCACTCGGTCTCGACTATGGCTACACCTTC.

The chain employs TRBV11-2 and TRBJ2-7; D is uncertain. The germline V and J ends were trimmed by 2 bases and 3 bases, with 8 bases remaining between them. Germline V gene lookup returns CDR1 SGHAT and CDR2 FQNNGV. The CDR3 is 13 residues long. The CDR3 DNA is TGTGCCAGCAGCTTAAGTAATCTCTACGAGCAGTACGTC. Protein product: CASSLSNLYEQYV.

V usage is TRBV24-1 and J usage is TRBJ2-5; 7 bases map to TRBD1. Germline V gives CDR1 KGHDR, CDR2 SFDVKD. The V gene end was trimmed by 3 bases and the J gene end by 4 bases; junction bases not matched to a gene: 13. CDR3 length: 17 amino acids. CDR3 sequence: CATSDPWTGKGGETQYF. As DNA, the CDR3 is TGTGCCACCAGTGATCCCTGGACAGGTAAAGGTGGAGAGACCCAGTACTTC.

The CDR3 coding sequence is TGTGCCACCAGCATGTCGGGTCAGGGTATCTGGGAGACCCAGTACTTC. This sequence encodes CATSMSGQGIWETQYF. This sequence joins TRBV15 and TRBJ2-5; D is possibly TRBD1 (5 bases). The ends were cut back, 4 bases at V and 5 bases at J, with 20 bases in the middle. The CDR3 is 16 residues long. From germline, CDR1 is LNHNV and CDR2 YYDKDF (reference sequence).

The chain employs TRBV2 and TRBJ2-3; no firm D call. CDR1 SNHLY and CDR2 FYNNEI come from the germline V gene. Trimming removed 8 bases at V and 0 bases at J, with 12 bases between. This CDR3 comprises 14 residues. CDR3 nucleotides: TGTGCCAGCGCTGCTTTGTCCAGCACAGATACGCAGTATTTT. It encodes CASAALSSTDTQYF.

The chain has TRBV10-3 and TRBJ1-6; D gene unclear. The CDR3 has 12 residues. Trimming took 3 bases from V and 13 from J, leaving 10 bases between them. The germline V gene encodes CDR1 ENHRY and CDR2 SYGVKD. CDR3 sequence (DNA): TGTGCCATCAGTGAAAGTGACATCCCCCTCCACTTT. It yields the protein CAISESDIPLHF.

The V gene is TRBV19, the J gene TRBJ1-1; 8 bases map to TRBD1. The J segment lost 4 bases and the V segment lost 4 bases, leaving 5 bases of the junction unmatched. Germline loops: CDR1 LNHDA, CDR2 SQIVND (reference sequence). CDR3 length: 14 residues. The CDR3 region is CASSTDRVGTEAFF. CDR3 nucleotides: TGTGCCAGTAGTACGGACAGGGTGGGCACTGAAGCTTTCTTT.

The chain links TRBV29-1 to TRBJ2-5; D possibly corresponds to TRBD1 (6 bases). Germline assignment: CDR1 SQVTM and CDR2 ANQGSEA. V lost 4 bases to trimming and J lost 4 bases, with 13 bases between them. The CDR3 loop spans 13 amino acids. The CDR3 DNA sequence: TGCAGCGTTGCCCCAGGGGTCTCAGAGACCCAGTACTTC. It translates to CSVAPGVSETQYF.

The V call is TRBV10-2, the J call TRBJ1-2; unclear D gene. This CDR3 contains 11 residues. Germline-derived CDR1 and CDR2 are WSHSY and SAAADI. V lost 2 bases to trimming and J lost 5 bases, with 3 bases between them. DNA for the CDR3: TGCGCCAGCAGTGAGAAGTATGGCTACACCTTC. As protein: CASSEKYGYTF.

The chain is built from TRBV29-1 and TRBJ2-3; D is uncertain. The V end lost 6 bases, the J end lost 5 bases, and 15 bases lay between the germline ends. The CDR3 has 13 residues. Germline CDR1 SQVTM, CDR2 ANQGSEA. The CDR3 DNA reads as TGCAGCGTGGGATCTACTGGTGTAGATACGCAGTATTTT. This gives the protein CSVGSTGVDTQYF.

This chain joins TRBV12-3 or TRBV12-4 and TRBJ2-3, with 9 bases matching TRBD2. V lost 1 base and J lost 5; bases outside the gene matches: 4. There are 15 residues in the CDR3. CDR3 sequence reads: CASSLVGSGRDTQYF. In DNA, the CDR3 is TGTGCCAGCAGTTTAGTAGGTAGCGGGAGAGATACGCAGTATTTT.

The V gene is TRBV20-1, the J gene TRBJ1-1, with 10 bases that match TRBD1. The CDR3 contains 16 residues. V shed 3 bases, J shed 5 bases, and the junction held 12 bases outside the gene matches. Germline values: CDR1 DFQATT, CDR2 SNEGSKA (reference sequence). The CDR3 DNA reads TGCAGTGCTAGTCCCCCTGGACAGGGGGTAAGGACTGAAGCTTTCTTT. This codes for CSASPPGQGVRTEAFF.